This T cell receptor beta chain comes out of a study of T cells in Graves' hyperthyroidism and ophthalmopathy. This CDR3 is built from 13 residues. The V end lost 5 bases, the J end lost 7 bases, and 12 bases lay between the germline ends. Amplification of TCR beta CDR3 regions was performed using RNA transcripts as template. Using the HTBI primer set, a first-round RT-PCR was run on the TCR CDR3. Each CDR3 protein gets one entry after TCRdb re-called the multiplex PCR reads with MiXCR. Of 500,000 or so distinct CDR3 sequences detected, 15% to 20% appear once; the ten largest clones hold roughly 18%.

The chain has TRBV12-3 or TRBV12-4 and TRBJ1-5; D might be TRBD1 (5 bases). The sequence came from a woman aged 18-30 years with Graves' ophthalmopathy. The sample taken for sequencing was blood. As DNA, the CDR3 is TGTGCCAGCAGTCGAGGGGAACACCAGCCCCAGCATTTT. Translated, it gives CASSRGEHQPQHF.